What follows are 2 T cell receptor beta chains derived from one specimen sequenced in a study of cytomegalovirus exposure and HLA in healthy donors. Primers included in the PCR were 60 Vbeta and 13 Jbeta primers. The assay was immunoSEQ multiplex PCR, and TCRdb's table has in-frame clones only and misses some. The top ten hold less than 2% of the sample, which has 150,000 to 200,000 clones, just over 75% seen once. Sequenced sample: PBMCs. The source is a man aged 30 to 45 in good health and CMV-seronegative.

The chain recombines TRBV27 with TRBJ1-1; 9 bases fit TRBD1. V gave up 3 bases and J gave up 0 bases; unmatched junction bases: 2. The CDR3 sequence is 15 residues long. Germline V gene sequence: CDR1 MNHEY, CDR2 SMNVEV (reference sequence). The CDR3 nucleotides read TGTGCCAGCAGTTTCGGGACAGGGTTGAACACTGAAGCTTTCTTT. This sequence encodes CASSFGTGLNTEAFF.

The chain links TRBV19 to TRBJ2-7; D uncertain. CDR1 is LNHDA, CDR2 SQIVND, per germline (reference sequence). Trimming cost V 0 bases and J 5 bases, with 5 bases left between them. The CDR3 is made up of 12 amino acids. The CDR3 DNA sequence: TGTGCCAGTAGTATAGATCAGAACGAGCAGTACTTC. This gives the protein CASSIDQNEQYF. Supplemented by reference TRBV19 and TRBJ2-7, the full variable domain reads DGGITQSPKYLFRKEGQNVTLSCEQNLNHDAMYWYRQDPGQGLRLIYYSQIVNDFQKGDIAEGYSVSREKKESFPLTVTSAQKNPTAFYLCASSIDQNEQYFGPGTRLTVT.